This entry concerns a single T cell receptor beta chain. As yet, its antigen is unknown. Sampled while nominally healthy, donors likely had unrecorded immune exposures. This entry belongs to a study of cytomegalovirus exposure and HLA in healthy donors. Researchers ran the PCR with 60 Vbeta and 13 Jbeta primers. Clones were read by immunoSEQ multiplex PCR, and TCRdb kept only the in-frame ones, dropping some. The sample gives about 130,000 clones, 60% to 80% of which show up once; 1.4% to 1.5% is in the top ten. The study, taken as a whole, reports: The study labeled 164 TCR beta chains cytomegalovirus-associated. Later, TCR association rates were found to vary by HLA locus, highest for DRB1 and lowest for HLA-C. Relative to equally common others, HLA-associated TCR beta chains showed greater clonal expansion in a later analysis.

Germline loops: CDR1 LGHNT, CDR2 FRNRAP. V gave up 7 bases and J gave up 3 bases; unmatched junction bases: 5. The length of the CDR3 is 14 residues. This receptor was obtained from a female donor in good health and CMV-seronegative. The gene calls are TRBV12-5 and TRBJ1-1; 10 bases are a match to TRBD1. Sequencing was performed on PBMCs. CDR3 DNA: TGTGCTAGTGTTCAGACAGGGGGCTACACTGAAGCTTTCTTT. Amino acids: CASVQTGGYTEAFF.